The 5 T cell receptor beta chains given below trace back to one sample, sequenced in a study of beta chain features in type 1 diabetes. The entirety of the isolated RNA underwent reverse transcription, so expressed TCRB transcripts were sequenced. Sequencing was performed with immunoSEQ multiplex PCR; in TCRdb, only in-frame clones are kept and a portion is missing. The top ten clones hold 0.44% of a sample with fewer than 400,000 clones, around 8% of them seen once. Sequences were obtained from central memory CD4+ T cells from blood. The receptors originated from a woman aged 18-29 years in good health.

This clone was recorded a few times. The chain links TRBV6-6 to TRBJ2-2; 10 nucleotides align to TRBD2. Unmatched junction bases numbered 5, after V lost 6 bases and J lost 4 bases. Per the germline V gene, CDR1 is MNHNY and CDR2 is SVGAGI (reference sequence). There are 15 residues in the CDR3. The CDR3 loop is CASRLLAGSTGELFF. The CDR3, as DNA: TGTGCCAGCAGACTACTAGCGGGGTCCACCGGGGAGCTGTTTTTT.

The chain employs TRBV7-2 and TRBJ1-2; tentative D call: TRBD1 (5 bases). CDR3 length equals 14 residues. Trimming took off 5 bases at V and 8 bases at J, with 18 bases between the two ends. Germline V gives CDR1 SGHTA, CDR2 FQGNSA. This CDR3 is CASSIYSGTEGYTF. The CDR3 nucleotides read TGTGCCAGCAGCATCTACTCCGGGACGGAGGGCTACACCTTC.

V usage is TRBV5-5 and J usage is TRBJ2-3; 10 bases line up with TRBD2. Germline V CDR1 and CDR2: SGHKS, YYEKEE (reference sequence). V was pared by 4 bases and J by 4 bases, with 6 bases of the junction left unmatched. CDR3 length equals 15 residues. CDR3 DNA sequence: TGTGCCAGCAGCCTTGCTAGCGGGAGCCCAGATACGCAGTATTTT. Translating gives CASSLASGSPDTQYF.

There are a few counts of this clone. The chain links TRBV5-4 to TRBJ2-2; D remains ambiguous. Germline lookup yields CDR1 SGHNT and CDR2 YYREEE (reference sequence). V shed 5 bases and J shed 1 base, with 9 bases lying between them. The length of the CDR3 is 14 residues. The CDR3 spells CASSNLVNTGELFF. CDR3 coding DNA: TGTGCCAGCAGTAACCTAGTGAACACCGGGGAGCTGTTTTTT.

The V call is TRBV9, the J call TRBJ1-1, with D maybe TRBD1 (5 bases). From germline, CDR1 is SGDLS and CDR2 YYNGEE. The V end was cut by 0 bases, the J end by 11 bases, with 11 bases between. The CDR3 runs to 12 residues. CDR3 coding DNA: TGTGCCAGCAGCGTAGGGCAGGGAGGCGCTTTCTTT. Its translation is CASSVGQGGAFF.